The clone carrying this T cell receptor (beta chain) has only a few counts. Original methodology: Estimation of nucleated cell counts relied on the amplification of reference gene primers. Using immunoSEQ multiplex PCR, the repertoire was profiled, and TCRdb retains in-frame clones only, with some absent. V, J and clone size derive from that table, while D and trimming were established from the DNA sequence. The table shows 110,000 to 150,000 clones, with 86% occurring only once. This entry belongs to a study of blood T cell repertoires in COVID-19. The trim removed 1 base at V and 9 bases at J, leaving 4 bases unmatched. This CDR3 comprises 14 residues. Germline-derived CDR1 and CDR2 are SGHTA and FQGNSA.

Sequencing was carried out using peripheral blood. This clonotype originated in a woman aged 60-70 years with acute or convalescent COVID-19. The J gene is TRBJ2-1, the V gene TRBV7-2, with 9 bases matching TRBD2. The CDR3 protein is CASSLEGTSFEQFF. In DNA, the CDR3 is TGTGCCAGCAGCTTAGAGGGGACTAGCTTTGAGCAGTTCTTC.